A selection of T cell receptor beta chains follows, all from one sample in a study of cytomegalovirus exposure and HLA in healthy donors. Method: immunoSEQ multiplex PCR; TCRdb's copy keeps in-frame clones and lacks some. The table has roughly 120,000 clones, around 80% seen once. Input material: PBMCs. Source of these receptors: a man younger than 45 in good health and CMV-seropositive. Both conserved end residues are part of each CDR3. Each record gives: clone size, J gene, D gene, V gene, CDR3 DNA, CDR3 protein. The D gene is left open where the match is weak. The listing skips clone size in some rows; elsewhere it reads once, few, many or a size class.

clone size: .; J gene: TRBJ2-3; D gene: .; V gene: TRBV9; CDR3 DNA: TGTGCCAGCAGCCCCCCCCAGGAAGATACGCAGTATTTT; CDR3 protein: CASSPPQEDTQYF
clone size: .; J gene: TRBJ2-3; D gene: .; V gene: TRBV7-7; CDR3 DNA: TGTGCCAGCAGTTCTTCCCTCGTAGATACGCAGTATTTT; CDR3 protein: CASSSSLVDTQYF
clone size: .; J gene: TRBJ1-1; D gene: .; V gene: TRBV28; CDR3 DNA: TGTGCCAGCAGTTTGTTACAGGGAGCTGAAGCTTTCTTT; CDR3 protein: CASSLLQGAEAFF
clone size: .; J gene: TRBJ1-2; D gene: TRBD1; V gene: TRBV5-6; CDR3 DNA: TGTGCCAGCAGCGCCGACAGGGAAGGCGGCTATGGCTACACCTTC; CDR3 protein: CASSADREGGYGYTF
clone size: .; J gene: TRBJ1-2; D gene: .; V gene: TRBV5-1; CDR3 DNA: TGCGCCAGCAGCCAGACCGCAAAGCAGGGGTATGGCTACACCTTC; CDR3 protein: CASSQTAKQGYGYTF
clone size: few; J gene: TRBJ1-2; D gene: .; V gene: TRBV11-2; CDR3 DNA: TGTGCCAGCAGCTTAGGGCAGGGTTATGGCTACACCTTC; CDR3 protein: CASSLGQGYGYTF
clone size: .; J gene: TRBJ1-2; D gene: TRBD1; V gene: TRBV6-5; CDR3 DNA: TGTGCCAGCAGTTCCCTCGGGACAGGCCCTAGTGGCTACACCTTC; CDR3 protein: CASSSLGTGPSGYTF
clone size: few; J gene: TRBJ2-2; D gene: .; V gene: TRBV7-2; CDR3 DNA: TGTGCCAGCAGCTTAGACAGGGTGACCGGGGAGCTGTTTTTT; CDR3 protein: CASSLDRVTGELFF
clone size: .; J gene: TRBJ1-5; D gene: .; V gene: TRBV19; CDR3 DNA: TGTGCCAGTAGTATGGAACAGGGAACCAATCAGCCCCAGCATTTT; CDR3 protein: CASSMEQGTNQPQHF
clone size: .; J gene: TRBJ2-5; D gene: TRBD2; V gene: TRBV9; CDR3 DNA: TGTGCCAGCAGCGTGGGACTAGCATATCAGACCCAGTACTTC; CDR3 protein: CASSVGLAYQTQYF
clone size: .; J gene: TRBJ1-1; D gene: .; V gene: TRBV5-4; CDR3 DNA: TGTGCCAGCAGCCAAACAGGGAGTTCCACGAACACTGAAGCTTTCTTT; CDR3 protein: CASSQTGSSTNTEAFF
clone size: .; J gene: TRBJ1-2; D gene: TRBD1; V gene: TRBV5-4; CDR3 DNA: TGTGCCATCACAAGATTGTTAGTTCAGGGGGGCTATGGCTACACCTTC; CDR3 protein: CAITRLLVQGGYGYTF
clone size: .; J gene: TRBJ1-1; D gene: TRBD1; V gene: TRBV29-1; CDR3 DNA: TGCAGCATTCGACAGGGGGCTGAAGCTTTCTTT; CDR3 protein: CSIRQGAEAFF
clone size: few; J gene: TRBJ1-4; D gene: .; V gene: TRBV27; CDR3 DNA: TGTGCCAGTTCTCGGTGGGGAGCTAATGAAAAACTGTTTTTT; CDR3 protein: CASSRWGANEKLFF
clone size: .; J gene: TRBJ2-1; D gene: .; V gene: TRBV7-3; CDR3 DNA: TGTGCCAGCAGCTCACAGGGCCCGAGCTCCTACAATGAGCAGTTCTTC; CDR3 protein: CASSSQGPSSYNEQFF
clone size: few; J gene: TRBJ2-3; D gene: TRBD2; V gene: TRBV10-3; CDR3 DNA: TGTGCCATCAGTGCTTTAACTAGCGGAGAGACAGATACGCAGTATTTT; CDR3 protein: CAISALTSGETDTQYF
clone size: .; J gene: TRBJ1-1; D gene: .; V gene: TRBV30; CDR3 DNA: TGTGCCTGGAGTTTGACAGGAATCGAAGCTTTCTTT; CDR3 protein: CAWSLTGIEAFF
clone size: .; J gene: TRBJ2-7; D gene: .; V gene: TRBV2; CDR3 DNA: TGTGCCAGCAGCGATGGGGCACAGGGCCTTCGCGAGCAGTACTTC; CDR3 protein: CASSDGAQGLREQYF
clone size: once; J gene: TRBJ2-4; D gene: TRBD2; V gene: TRBV28; CDR3 DNA: TGTGCCAGCAGTAACGGGGGGAGCGTCAAAAACATTCAGTACTTC; CDR3 protein: CASSNGGSVKNIQYF
clone size: few; J gene: TRBJ2-5; D gene: TRBD1; V gene: TRBV29-1; CDR3 DNA: TGCAGCGTTGGAGGGACAGGGACCCAAGAGACCCAGTACTTC; CDR3 protein: CSVGGTGTQETQYF
clone size: .; J gene: TRBJ1-2; D gene: TRBD1; V gene: TRBV19; CDR3 DNA: TGTGCCACCAATCAGGGGGCTTATGGCTACACCTTC; CDR3 protein: CATNQGAYGYTF
clone size: .; J gene: TRBJ2-7; D gene: .; V gene: TRBV11-2; CDR3 DNA: TGTGCCAGCAGCTCTGCCTACGAGCAGTACTTC; CDR3 protein: CASSSAYEQYF
clone size: .; J gene: TRBJ1-3; D gene: .; V gene: TRBV28; CDR3 DNA: TGTGCCAGCAGTTTACAGGGACTAGCTGGAAACACCATATATTTT; CDR3 protein: CASSLQGLAGNTIYF
clone size: .; J gene: TRBJ1-1; D gene: .; V gene: TRBV28; CDR3 DNA: TGTGCCAGCAGTTTGGGCCGGAACACTGAAGCTTTCTTT; CDR3 protein: CASSLGRNTEAFF
clone size: .; J gene: TRBJ1-2; D gene: .; V gene: TRBV2; CDR3 DNA: TGTGCCAGCAGACTTCAGGGTTCCCAATATGGCTACACCTTC; CDR3 protein: CASRLQGSQYGYTF
clone size: .; J gene: TRBJ1-3; D gene: .; V gene: TRBV6-5; CDR3 DNA: TGTGCCAGCAGTTACAAACAGGGATTTCTCGGAAACACCATATATTTT; CDR3 protein: CASSYKQGFLGNTIYF
clone size: .; J gene: TRBJ2-1; D gene: TRBD2; V gene: TRBV30; CDR3 DNA: TGTGCCTGGAGTGTACCTAGCGGGGTTTACAATGAGCAGTTCTTC; CDR3 protein: CAWSVPSGVYNEQFF
clone size: .; J gene: TRBJ1-6; D gene: TRBD1; V gene: TRBV19; CDR3 DNA: TGTGCCAGTAGTGCGGGACAGGGGACGAACTCCCTCCACTTT; CDR3 protein: CASSAGQGTNSLHF
clone size: few; J gene: TRBJ2-1; D gene: .; V gene: TRBV28; CDR3 DNA: TGTGCCAGCAGTCCCCCTATGGCGGGTGAGCAGTTCTTC; CDR3 protein: CASSPPMAGEQFF
clone size: .; J gene: TRBJ2-1; D gene: TRBD2; V gene: TRBV11-3; CDR3 DNA: TGTGCCAGCAGCCGGCGGGGGGGGTACAATGAGCAGTTCTTC; CDR3 protein: CASSRRGGYNEQFF
clone size: .; J gene: TRBJ2-1; D gene: .; V gene: TRBV30; CDR3 DNA: TGTGCCTGGAGTAGCTCGGCCCCCGCGGAATACAATGAGCAGTTCTTC; CDR3 protein: CAWSSSAPAEYNEQFF
clone size: .; J gene: TRBJ1-2; D gene: TRBD1; V gene: TRBV5-1; CDR3 DNA: TGCGCCAGCAGCTTCCTGACAGGGAGCGGCTACACCTTC; CDR3 protein: CASSFLTGSGYTF
clone size: .; J gene: TRBJ2-7; D gene: TRBD1; V gene: TRBV27; CDR3 DNA: TGTGCCAGCAGCCCCGGGCGGACAGGGGGCTCCTACGAGCAGTACTTC; CDR3 protein: CASSPGRTGGSYEQYF
clone size: .; J gene: TRBJ1-2; D gene: .; V gene: TRBV7-9; CDR3 DNA: TGTGCCAGCAGCTTGGAAGGGGACTACTATGGCTACACCTTC; CDR3 protein: CASSLEGDYYGYTF
clone size: .; J gene: TRBJ1-1; D gene: TRBD1; V gene: TRBV10-3; CDR3 DNA: TGTGCCATCAGTGACACCGGGACAGGGGTGCCTGAAGCTTTCTTT; CDR3 protein: CAISDTGTGVPEAFF
clone size: .; J gene: TRBJ2-5; D gene: .; V gene: TRBV7-2; CDR3 DNA: TGTGCCAGCAGCCTCAATCAGGGGGGAGAGACCCAGTACTTC; CDR3 protein: CASSLNQGGETQYF
clone size: .; J gene: TRBJ1-2; D gene: TRBD1; V gene: TRBV25-1; CDR3 DNA: TGTGCCAGCAGTGATCTAGAAGGACAGGGTACCGGCTACACCTTC; CDR3 protein: CASSDLEGQGTGYTF
clone size: once; J gene: TRBJ1-5; D gene: TRBD1; V gene: TRBV6-5; CDR3 DNA: TGTGCCAGCAGGGCAGGGGGCGGAATGAATCAGCCCCAGCATTTT; CDR3 protein: CASRAGGGMNQPQHF
clone size: few; J gene: TRBJ1-4; D gene: .; V gene: TRBV7-2; CDR3 DNA: TGTGCCAGCAGGAAGTCCGGGGTGTCTAATGAAAAACTGTTTTTT; CDR3 protein: CASRKSGVSNEKLFF
clone size: .; J gene: TRBJ2-2; D gene: TRBD1; V gene: TRBV27; CDR3 DNA: TGTGCCAGCAGTTTCCTTGACAGGGCGAACACCGGGGAGCTGTTTTTT; CDR3 protein: CASSFLDRANTGELFF
clone size: .; J gene: TRBJ2-3; D gene: TRBD2; V gene: TRBV27; CDR3 DNA: TGTGCCATTCAGCGGGGGGGGACAGATACGCAGTATTTT; CDR3 protein: CAIQRGGTDTQYF
clone size: .; J gene: TRBJ2-1; D gene: .; V gene: TRBV6-6; CDR3 DNA: TGTGCCGCCGCTCAGGGCGGAAGCTCCTACAATGAGCAGTTCTTC; CDR3 protein: CAAAQGGSSYNEQFF
clone size: .; J gene: TRBJ2-3; D gene: .; V gene: TRBV27; CDR3 DNA: TGTGCCAGCAGTCCCCTAGGCAGGGCCGGAGCAGATACGCAGTATTTT; CDR3 protein: CASSPLGRAGADTQYF
clone size: .; J gene: TRBJ2-3; D gene: TRBD2; V gene: TRBV9; CDR3 DNA: TGTGCCAGCAGCGGGGGACTAGCGGGGGGGCCGACAGATACGCAGTATTTT; CDR3 protein: CASSGGLAGGPTDTQYF
clone size: .; J gene: TRBJ2-7; D gene: TRBD2; V gene: TRBV9; CDR3 DNA: TGTGCCAGCAGCGTGAGTAGCGGGAGCTACGAGCAGTACTTC; CDR3 protein: CASSVSSGSYEQYF
clone size: once; J gene: TRBJ1-5; D gene: .; V gene: TRBV28; CDR3 DNA: TGTGCCAGCAGTTTACACAGGAGTAATCAGCCCCAGCATTTT; CDR3 protein: CASSLHRSNQPQHF
clone size: .; J gene: TRBJ1-1; D gene: .; V gene: TRBV7-3; CDR3 DNA: TGTGCCAGCAGCTTATCTCCAGGGCCGAACACTGAAGCTTTCTTT; CDR3 protein: CASSLSPGPNTEAFF
clone size: .; J gene: TRBJ1-4; D gene: .; V gene: TRBV11-2; CDR3 DNA: TGTGCCAGCAGCTTAGGGGGCGGCGGCAGGCTCTTTAATGAAAAACTGTTTTTT; CDR3 protein: CASSLGGGGRLFNEKLFF
clone size: .; J gene: TRBJ2-3; D gene: .; V gene: TRBV5-8; CDR3 DNA: TGTGCCAGCACCTCAGGCACAGATACGCAGTATTTT; CDR3 protein: CASTSGTDTQYF
clone size: .; J gene: TRBJ1-2; D gene: .; V gene: TRBV25-1; CDR3 DNA: TGTGCCAGCAGTGGTGAGGGCTGGGGCTACACCTTC; CDR3 protein: CASSGEGWGYTF
clone size: .; J gene: TRBJ2-2; D gene: TRBD2; V gene: TRBV7-9; CDR3 DNA: TGTGCCAGCAGCGCCGTACTAGCGGGGATGAACACCGGGGAGCTGTTTTTT; CDR3 protein: CASSAVLAGMNTGELFF
clone size: .; J gene: TRBJ2-5; D gene: TRBD1; V gene: TRBV7-3; CDR3 DNA: TGTGCCAGCAGCGCGAGACAGGGGGGACAAGAGACCCAGTACTTC; CDR3 protein: CASSARQGGQETQYF
clone size: few; J gene: TRBJ2-2; D gene: .; V gene: TRBV7-9; CDR3 DNA: TGTGCCAGCAGCTCGACAGGCACCGGGGAGCTGTTTTTT; CDR3 protein: CASSSTGTGELFF